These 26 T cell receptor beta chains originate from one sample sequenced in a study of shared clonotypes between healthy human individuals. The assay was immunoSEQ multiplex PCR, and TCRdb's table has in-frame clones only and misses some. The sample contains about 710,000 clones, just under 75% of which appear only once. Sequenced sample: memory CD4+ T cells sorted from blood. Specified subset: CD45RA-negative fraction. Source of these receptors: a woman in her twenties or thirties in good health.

The CDR3 loop reads CASRPRTSGTGYGYTF. The CDR3, as DNA: TGTGCCAGCAGGCCTCGTACTTCCGGGACGGGCTATGGCTACACCTTC. The chain is built from TRBV28 and TRBJ1-2; D possibly corresponds to TRBD1 (5 bases). Deletions cut 6 bases from V and 4 bases from J, with 21 bases between. CDR1 and CDR2 from the germline V gene are MDHEN and SYDVKM. There are 16 residues in the CDR3.

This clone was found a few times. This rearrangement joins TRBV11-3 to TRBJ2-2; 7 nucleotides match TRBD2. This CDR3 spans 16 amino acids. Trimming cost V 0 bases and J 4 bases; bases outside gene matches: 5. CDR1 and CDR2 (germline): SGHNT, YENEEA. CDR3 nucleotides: TGTGCCAGCAGCTTAGATCGGGGGACTACCACCGGGGAGCTGTTTTTT. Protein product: CASSLDRGTTTGELFF. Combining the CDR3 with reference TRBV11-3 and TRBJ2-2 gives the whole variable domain EAGVVQSPRYKIIEKKQPVAFWCNPISGHNTLYWYLQNLGQGPELLIRYENEEAVDDSQLPKDRFSAERLKGVDSTLKIQPAELGDSAVYLCASSLDRGTTTGELFFGEGSRLTVL.

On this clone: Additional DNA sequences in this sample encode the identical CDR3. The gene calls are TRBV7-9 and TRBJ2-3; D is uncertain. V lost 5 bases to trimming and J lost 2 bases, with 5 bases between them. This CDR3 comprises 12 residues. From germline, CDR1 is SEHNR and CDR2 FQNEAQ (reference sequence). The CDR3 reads CASSLATDTQYF. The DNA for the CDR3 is TGTGCCAGCAGCCTTGCCACAGATACGCAGTATTTT.

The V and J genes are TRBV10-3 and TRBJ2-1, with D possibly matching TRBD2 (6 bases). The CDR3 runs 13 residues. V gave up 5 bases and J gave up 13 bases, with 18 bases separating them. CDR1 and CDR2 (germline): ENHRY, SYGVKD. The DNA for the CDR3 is TGTGCCATCAGTAGATCTAGCGCAGCACGCCAGTTCTTC. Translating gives CAISRSSAARQFF.

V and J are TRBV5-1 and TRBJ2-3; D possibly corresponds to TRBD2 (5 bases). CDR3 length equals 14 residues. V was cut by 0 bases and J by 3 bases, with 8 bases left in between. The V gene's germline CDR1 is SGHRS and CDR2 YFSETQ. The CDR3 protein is CASSLGLATDTQYF. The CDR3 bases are TGCGCCAGCAGCTTGGGCCTAGCAACAGATACGCAGTATTTT.

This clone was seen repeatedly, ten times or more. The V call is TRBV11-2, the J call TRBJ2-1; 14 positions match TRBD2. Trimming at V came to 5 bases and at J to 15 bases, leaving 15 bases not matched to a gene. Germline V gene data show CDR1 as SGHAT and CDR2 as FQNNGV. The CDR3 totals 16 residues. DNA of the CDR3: TGTGCCAGCAGCCCAGTCCCCGGGACTAGCGGGAGTCTTTTGTTCTTC. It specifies CASSPVPGTSGSLLFF. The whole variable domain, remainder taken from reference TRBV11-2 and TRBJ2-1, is EAGVAQSPRYKIIEKRQSVAFWCNPISGHATLYWYQQILGQGPKLLIQFQNNGVVDDSQLPKDRFSAERLKGVDSTLKIQPAKLEDSAVYLCASSPVPGTSGSLLFFGPGTRLTVL.

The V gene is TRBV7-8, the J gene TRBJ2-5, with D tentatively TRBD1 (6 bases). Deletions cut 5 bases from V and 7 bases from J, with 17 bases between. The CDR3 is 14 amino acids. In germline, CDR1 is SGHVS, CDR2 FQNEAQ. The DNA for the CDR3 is TGTGCCAGCAGCCTTCGGGACCCCAGGGGGACCCAGTACTTC. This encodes CASSLRDPRGTQYF.

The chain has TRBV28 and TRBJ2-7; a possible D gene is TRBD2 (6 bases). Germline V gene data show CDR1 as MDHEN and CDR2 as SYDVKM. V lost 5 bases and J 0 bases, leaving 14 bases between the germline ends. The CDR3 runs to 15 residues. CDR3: CASSPSSASSYEQYF. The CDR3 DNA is TGTGCCAGCAGTCCCTCTAGCGCTAGCTCCTACGAGCAGTACTTC.

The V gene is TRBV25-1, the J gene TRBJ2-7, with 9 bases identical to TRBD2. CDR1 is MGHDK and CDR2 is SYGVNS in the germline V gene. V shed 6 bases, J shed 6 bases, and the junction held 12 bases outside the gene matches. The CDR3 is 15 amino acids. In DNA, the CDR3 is TGTGCCAGCAGCGCGGACCTTCTAGCGGGACCCGAGCAGTACTTC. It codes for CASSADLLAGPEQYF.

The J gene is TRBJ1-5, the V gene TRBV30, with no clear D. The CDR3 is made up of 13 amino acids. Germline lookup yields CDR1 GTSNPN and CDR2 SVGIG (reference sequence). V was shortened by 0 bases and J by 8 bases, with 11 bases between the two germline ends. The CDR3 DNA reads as TGTGCCTGGAGTGTACAAGGGTATGAGCCCCAGCATTTT. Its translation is CAWSVQGYEPQHF.

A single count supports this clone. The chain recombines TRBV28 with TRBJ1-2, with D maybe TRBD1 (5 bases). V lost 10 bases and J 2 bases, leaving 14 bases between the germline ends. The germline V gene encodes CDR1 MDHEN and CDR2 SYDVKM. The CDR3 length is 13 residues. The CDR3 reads CAIGTATNYGYTF. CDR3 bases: TGTGCCATTGGGACGGCTACCAACTATGGCTACACCTTC.

CDR3: CASSPTRENTGELFF. CDR3 DNA sequence: TGTGCCAGCTCCCCCACGAGGGAGAACACCGGGGAGCTGTTTTTT. The J gene is TRBJ2-2, the V gene TRBV18; weak D call: TRBD2 (5 bases). The CDR3 totals 15 residues. Between the trimmed V and J ends, which lost 6 bases and 1 base, there was a span of 12 bases. Germline CDR1 KGHSH, CDR2 LQKENI.

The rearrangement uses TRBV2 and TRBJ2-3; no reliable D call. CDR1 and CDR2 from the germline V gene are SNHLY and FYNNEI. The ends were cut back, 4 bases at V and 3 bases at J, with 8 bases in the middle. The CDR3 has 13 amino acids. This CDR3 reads CASSVGGTDTQYF. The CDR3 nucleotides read TGTGCCAGCAGTGTCGGCGGTACAGATACGCAGTATTTT.

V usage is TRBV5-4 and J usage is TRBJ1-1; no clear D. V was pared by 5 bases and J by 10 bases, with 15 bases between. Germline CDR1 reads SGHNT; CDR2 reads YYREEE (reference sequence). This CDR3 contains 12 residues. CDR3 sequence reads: CASRVDGARAFF. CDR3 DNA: TGTGCCAGCAGGGTAGACGGTGCGCGAGCTTTCTTT.

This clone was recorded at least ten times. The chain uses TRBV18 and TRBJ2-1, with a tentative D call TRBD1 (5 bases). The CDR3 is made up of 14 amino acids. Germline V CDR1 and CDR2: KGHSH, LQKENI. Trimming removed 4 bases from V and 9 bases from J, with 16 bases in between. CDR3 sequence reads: CASSQGVSPIEQFF. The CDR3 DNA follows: TGTGCCAGCTCACAAGGGGTTAGTCCGATTGAGCAGTTCTTC.

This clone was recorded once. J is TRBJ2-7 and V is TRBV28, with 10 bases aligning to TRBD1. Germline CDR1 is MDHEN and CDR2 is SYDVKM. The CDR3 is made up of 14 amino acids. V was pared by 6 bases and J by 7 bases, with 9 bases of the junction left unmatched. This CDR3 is CASSPGTGVREQYF. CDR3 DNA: TGTGCCAGCAGCCCCGGGACAGGGGTGAGGGAGCAGTACTTC.

The CDR3 DNA reads TGTGCCAGCAGCTTGGGGACAGGGGGGACCTACGAGCAGTACTTC. It specifies CASSLGTGGTYEQYF. The chain couples TRBV5-5 to TRBJ2-7, with TRBD1 identical over 10 bases. Germline values: CDR1 SGHKS, CDR2 YYEKEE (reference sequence). The CDR3 contains 15 residues. Germline trimming cut 0 bases from V and 2 bases from J; bases unmatched to any gene: 2.

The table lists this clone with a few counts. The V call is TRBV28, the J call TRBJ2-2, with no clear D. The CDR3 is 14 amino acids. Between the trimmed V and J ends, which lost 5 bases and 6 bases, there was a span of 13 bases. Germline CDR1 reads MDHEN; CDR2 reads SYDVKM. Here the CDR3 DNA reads TGTGCCAGCAGTCCCTGGACCAAATCCGGGGAGCTGTTTTTT. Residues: CASSPWTKSGELFF.

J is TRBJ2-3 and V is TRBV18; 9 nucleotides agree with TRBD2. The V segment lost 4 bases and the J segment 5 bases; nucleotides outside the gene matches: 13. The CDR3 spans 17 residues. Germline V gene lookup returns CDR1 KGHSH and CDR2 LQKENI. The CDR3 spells CASSQFAAGGPGDTQYF. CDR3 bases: TGTGCCAGCTCACAATTTGCGGCGGGAGGGCCAGGAGATACGCAGTATTTT.

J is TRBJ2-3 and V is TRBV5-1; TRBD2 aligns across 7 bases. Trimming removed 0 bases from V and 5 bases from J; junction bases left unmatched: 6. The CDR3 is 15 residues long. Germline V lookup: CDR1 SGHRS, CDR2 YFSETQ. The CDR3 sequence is CASSLEGAGRDTQYF. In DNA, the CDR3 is TGCGCCAGCAGCTTGGAGGGAGCGGGGAGAGATACGCAGTATTTT.

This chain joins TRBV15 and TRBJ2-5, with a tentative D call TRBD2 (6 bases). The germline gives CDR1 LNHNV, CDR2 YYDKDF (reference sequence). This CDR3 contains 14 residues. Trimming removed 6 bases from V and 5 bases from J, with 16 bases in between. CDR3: CATRTGVVGETQYF. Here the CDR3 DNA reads TGTGCCACCAGGACGGGAGTAGTCGGTGAGACCCAGTACTTC.

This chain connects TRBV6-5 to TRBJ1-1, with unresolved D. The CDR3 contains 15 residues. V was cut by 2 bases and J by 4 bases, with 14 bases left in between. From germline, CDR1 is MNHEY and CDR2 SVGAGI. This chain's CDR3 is CASSYVRYSSTEAFF. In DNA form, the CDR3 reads TGTGCCAGCAGTTACGTGAGGTATTCAAGCACTGAAGCTTTCTTT.

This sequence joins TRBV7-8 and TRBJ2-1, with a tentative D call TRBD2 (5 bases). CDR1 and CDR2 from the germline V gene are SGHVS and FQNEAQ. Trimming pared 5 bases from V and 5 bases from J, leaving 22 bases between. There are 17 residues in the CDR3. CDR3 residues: CASSTRRLGVEDNEQFF. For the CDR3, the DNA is TGTGCCAGCAGCACAAGGCGGCTGGGAGTTGAGGACAATGAGCAGTTCTTC.

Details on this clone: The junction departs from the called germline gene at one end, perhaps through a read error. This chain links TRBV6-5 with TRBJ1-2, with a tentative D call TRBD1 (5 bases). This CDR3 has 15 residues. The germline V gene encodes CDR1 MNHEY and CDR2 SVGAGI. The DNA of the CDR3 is TGTGCCAGCAGTTCTACCGGGGACGGTAGCTATGGCTGCACCTTC. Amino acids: CASSSTGDGSYGCTF.

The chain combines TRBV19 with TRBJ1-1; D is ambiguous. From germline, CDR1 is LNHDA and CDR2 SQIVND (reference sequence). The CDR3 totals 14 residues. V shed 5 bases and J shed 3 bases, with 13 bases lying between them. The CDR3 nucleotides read TGTGCCAGTAGTTACTGGGCTGGGGACACTGAAGCTTTCTTT. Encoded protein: CASSYWAGDTEAFF.

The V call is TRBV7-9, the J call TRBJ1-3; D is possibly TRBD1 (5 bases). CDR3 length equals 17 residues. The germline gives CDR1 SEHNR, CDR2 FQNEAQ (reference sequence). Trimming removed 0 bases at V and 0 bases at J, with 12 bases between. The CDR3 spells CASSLARQRSSGNTIYF. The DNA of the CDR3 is TGTGCCAGCAGCTTAGCCAGACAGCGGAGCTCTGGAAACACCATATATTTT. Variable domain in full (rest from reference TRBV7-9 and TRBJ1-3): DTGVSQNPRHKITKRGQNVTFRCDPISEHNRLYWYRQTLGQGPEFLTYFQNEAQLEKSRLLSDRFSAERPKGSFSTLEIQRTEQGDSAMYLCASSLARQRSSGNTIYFGEGSWLTVV.